A selection of T cell receptor beta chains follows, all from one sample in a study of T cells in Graves' hyperthyroidism and ophthalmopathy. Via MiXCR, TCRdb re-called the multiplex PCR reads, giving one row per CDR3 protein. The sample carries hundreds of thousands of distinct CDR3 sequences, 20% to 25% recorded once. Sequenced sample: blood. These receptors all come from a man aged 25 to 40 with Graves' ophthalmopathy. Each CDR3 is given with its conserved first and last residue. D genes are given only for firm matches. Clone size is shown for a subset of rows, as once, few, many or a class of expanded clone.

size	V	J	D	DNA	CDR3
-	TRBV4-1	TRBJ2-7	-	TGCGCCAGCAGCCCGAGTTTCGGGGGGCAGAAGTACGAGCAGTACTTC	CASSPSFGGQKYEQYF
few	TRBV7-9	TRBJ2-1	TRBD2	TGTGCCAGCAGCTTAGCGAGCGGGAGACGTCGGGAGCAGTTCTTC	CASSLASGRRREQFF
few	TRBV7-8	TRBJ2-2	-	TGTGCCAGCAGCTCGTCTGGCTTTTCCGGGGAGCTGTTTTTT	CASSSSGFSGELFF
many	TRBV3-1	TRBJ1-5	-	TGTGCCAGCAGCCAAGCGACGGGTCCCCAGCATTTT	CASSQATGPQHF
many	TRBV3-1	TRBJ2-7	-	TGTGCCAGCAGCCGAACCAGCGAGCAGTACTTC	CASSRTSEQYF
-	TRBV7-7	TRBJ2-3	-	TGTGCTAGCAGCTTAGTCCTCAGGGGAACGCAGTATTTT	CASSLVLRGTQYF
-	TRBV10-1	TRBJ2-7	-	TGCGCCAGCAGTGAAACGGCGGCAGCTTCCTACGAGCAGTACTTC	CASSETAAASYEQYF
many	TRBV7-2	TRBJ2-2	TRBD2	TGTGCCAGCAGCGACGGGAGCCAGCGGGAGCTCGGGGAGCTGTTTTTT	CASSDGSQRELGELFF
many	TRBV3-1	TRBJ2-6	-	TGTGCCAGCAGCCTCACGGGCCTGCACTCTGGGGCCAACGTCCTGACTTTC	CASSLTGLHSGANVLTF
-	TRBV29-1	TRBJ1-1	-	TGCAGCGTTGGACGGACCATGAACACTGAAGCTTTCTTT	CSVGRTMNTEAFF
few	TRBV20-1	TRBJ1-1	TRBD1	TGCAGTGCAGGACAGGGGGCCGTCACTGAAGCTTTCTTT	CSAGQGAVTEAFF
-	TRBV24-1	TRBJ2-2	TRBD1	TGTGCCACCAGTGATTCCCCCCGGACAGGGTCGAGCGGGGAGCTGTTTTTT	CATSDSPRTGSSGELFF
-	TRBV12-3/TRBV12-4	TRBJ2-3	TRBD2	TGTGCCAGCAGTTTGGCGGGAGGGCCGGGGTCAGATACGCAGTATTTT	CASSLAGGPGSDTQYF
-	TRBV14	TRBJ1-6	-	TGTGCCAGCAGCGACAGCTATCCCCTAAGCCTCCACTTT	CASSDSYPLSLHF
few	TRBV9	TRBJ2-2	-	TGTGCCAGCAGCGGCCCGCGTGACACCGGGGAGCTGTTTTTT	CASSGPRDTGELFF
few	TRBV14	TRBJ2-5	TRBD2	TGTGCCAGCAGCCAAGCCGGACTAGCGGGGAAACCGAAGACCCAGTACTTC	CASSQAGLAGKPKTQYF
-	TRBV11-3	TRBJ2-2	-	TGTGCCAGCAGCTCACGCGACCTAGCGTTCTCCGGGGAGCTGTTTTTT	CASSSRDLAFSGELFF
-	TRBV7-8	TRBJ2-1	-	TGTGCCAGCAGCTTATTAGTGGGAGGGGGTAATGAGCAGTTCTTC	CASSLLVGGGNEQFF
many	TRBV5-1	TRBJ2-7	TRBD2	TGCGCCAGCAGCTTGGTGGTAGCGGGACCTATTTACGAGCAGTACTTC	CASSLVVAGPIYEQYF
-	TRBV7-2	TRBJ2-7	-	TGTGCCAGCAGCCTTGGCGGGACTCGCTTAAGGGGGCAGTACTTC	CASSLGGTRLRGQYF
few	TRBV14	TRBJ2-3	-	TGTGCCAGCAGCCAAATCGGTCGGGGAAGCACAGATACGCAGTATTTT	CASSQIGRGSTDTQYF
-	TRBV6-1	TRBJ1-2	-	TGTGCCAGTGCGGGAGGCGGGGGCTACACCTTC	CASAGGGGYTF
few	TRBV28	TRBJ1-5	TRBD1	TGTGCCAGCAGTCCGGGACAGGGCTGGACTTATAGCAATCAGCCCCAGCATTTT	CASSPGQGWTYSNQPQHF
-	TRBV9	TRBJ2-5	-	TGTGCCAGCAGCGTAGAAGCAGGAGGGTTAGAGACCCAGTACTTC	CASSVEAGGLETQYF
-	TRBV10-1	TRBJ1-6	-	TGCGCCAGAGGGAATTCACCCCTCCACTTT	CARGNSPLHF
many	TRBV3-1	TRBJ2-7	-	TGTGCCAGCAGCCAAGGGCCAGGCGGCTCCTACGAGCAGTACTTC	CASSQGPGGSYEQYF
-	TRBV7-9	TRBJ2-1	TRBD2	TGTGCCAGCAGCCCCGGACTAGCGGGTCCCTATCAGGAGCAGTTCTTC	CASSPGLAGPYQEQFF
many	TRBV6-1	TRBJ2-3	-	TGTGCCAGCAGTGCCACAGTAACCAGAGATACGCAGTATTTT	CASSATVTRDTQYF
-	TRBV6-1	TRBJ1-1	-	TGTGCCAGCAGCTTGGACAGCCTGAACACTGAAGCTTTCTTT	CASSLDSLNTEAFF
-	TRBV12-3/TRBV12-4	TRBJ1-5	TRBD1	TGTGCCAGCAGATTCAGGGGGCTTGTGGATATCGGCAATCAGCCCCAGCATTTT	CASRFRGLVDIGNQPQHF
many	TRBV28	TRBJ2-7	-	TGTGCCAGCAGTTTATGTCGGTCCGCAGAGGTGGGGAAAGGAACTATCATCTCCTACGAGCAGTACTTC	CASSLCRSAEVGKGTIISYEQYF
many	TRBV5-1	TRBJ1-2	TRBD1	TGCGCCAGCAGCTTGTTTAGACAGGGGGACTATGGCTACACCTTC	CASSLFRQGDYGYTF
few	TRBV5-1	TRBJ2-1	TRBD1	TGCTCCTGCGGGACAGGGTCCATTGAGCAGTTCTTC	CSCGTGSIEQFF
many	TRBV7-9	TRBJ1-2	TRBD1	TGTGCCAGCAGAGGGACAGGGGCGGCTGGCTACACCTTC	CASRGTGAAGYTF
-	TRBV20-1	TRBJ2-5	-	TGCAGTGCTGCTAAAGAGACCCAGTACTTC	CSAAKETQYF
-	TRBV28	TRBJ1-6	-	TGTGCCAGCGGTTCTAGCTCCTATAATTCACCCCTCCACTTT	CASGSSSYNSPLHF
few	TRBV13	TRBJ2-3	-	TGTGCCAGCAGCTTACGGCGGGGACGCACAGATACGCAGTATTTT	CASSLRRGRTDTQYF
few	TRBV27	TRBJ2-5	TRBD2	TGTGCCAGCAGCGGTAGACTAGCGGGGGACCAAGAGACCCAGTACTTC	CASSGRLAGDQETQYF
many	TRBV20-1	TRBJ2-3	-	TGCAGTGCCCAGAGAGCGGATACGCAGTATTTT	CSAQRADTQYF
many	TRBV5-1	TRBJ2-1	-	TGCGCCAGCCGAGTAGCGGAAACCTACAATGAGCAGTTCTTC	CASRVAETYNEQFF
few	TRBV2	TRBJ2-2	TRBD1	TGTGCCAGCGAAAGGACAGGTCGGGCCACCGGGGAGCTGTTTTTT	CASERTGRATGELFF
-	TRBV6-2/TRBV6-3	TRBJ2-7	TRBD2	TGTGCCAGCAGTTACTCGAAATTGGGACTAGCCTCTTGGGAGCAGTACTTC	CASSYSKLGLASWEQYF
-	TRBV20-1	TRBJ1-2	TRBD1	TGCAGTGCAGAAAACCCGGACAGGGTTAGCTATGGCTACACCTTC	CSAENPDRVSYGYTF
-	TRBV18	TRBJ1-1	-	TGTGCCAGCTCACCAGTCGGGGCAGGCTGGAACACTGAAGCTTTCTTT	CASSPVGAGWNTEAFF
few	TRBV9	TRBJ2-7	-	TGTGCCAGCAGCCTTTCAAGGTGGGAGGAGCAGTACTTC	CASSLSRWEEQYF
many	TRBV28	TRBJ2-3	TRBD2	TGTGCCAGCAGGGCCGGGACTAGGGCTCGGGATACGCAGTATTTT	CASRAGTRARDTQYF
-	TRBV7-8	TRBJ2-1	TRBD1	TGTGCCAGCAGCACCTCTACAGGGGGGTATGAGCAGTTCTTC	CASSTSTGGYEQFF
once	TRBV3-1	TRBJ2-7	-	TGTGCCAGCAGCCAAGATGGGGCCCCTGTGGCCTACTACGAGCAGTACTTC	CASSQDGAPVAYYEQYF
many	TRBV30	TRBJ1-2	-	TGTGCCTGGAACAACTATGGCTACACCTTC	CAWNNYGYTF
-	TRBV20-1	TRBJ2-3	-	TGCAGTGCTAGAGATCTCAAGAGATCGGGCACAGATACGCAGTATTTT	CSARDLKRSGTDTQYF